Listed here are 6 T cell receptor beta chains from one sample, sequenced in a study of siplizumab effects on memory and regulatory T cells. The method was immunoSEQ multiplex PCR; TCRdb's version includes in-frame clones alone and lacks a portion of them. Here the sample spans roughly 97,000 clones, 93% being singletons. Sequences were obtained from Tregs sorted from blood. These receptors were taken from a human donor in good health.

The rearrangement links TRBV5-1 to TRBJ2-1, with 14 bases fitting TRBD2. V lost 4 bases to trimming and J lost 7 bases; unmatched junction nucleotides: 4. Germline-derived CDR1 and CDR2 are SGHRS and YFSETQ. The CDR3 runs to 15 residues. Written as DNA, the CDR3 is TGCGCCAGCAGCCCAGGGACTAGCGGGGGAAATGAGCAGTTCTTC. Its protein is CASSPGTSGGNEQFF.

This chain links TRBV28 with TRBJ1-2; TRBD1 matches at 7 bases. The CDR3 covers 15 residues. J gave up 5 bases and V 4 bases, and 10 bases lay outside the gene matches. Per germline, CDR1 MDHEN and CDR2 SYDVKM. CDR3 nucleotides: TGTGCCAGCAGTTCGTTACCCCGGGACAGATATGGCTACACCTTC. This encodes CASSSLPRDRYGYTF.

The chain employs TRBV6-5 and TRBJ1-5; no definite D call. The ends were cut back, 0 bases at V and 5 bases at J, with 5 bases in the middle. This CDR3 region has 13 residues. Germline CDR1 and CDR2: MNHEY and SVGAGI. The CDR3 reads CASSYSPYQPQHF. DNA for the CDR3: TGTGCCAGCAGTTACTCTCCGTATCAGCCCCAGCATTTT.

The rearrangement links TRBV7-9 to TRBJ1-5; the D is unclear. Germline loops: CDR1 SEHNR, CDR2 FQNEAQ (reference sequence). The CDR3 extends over 15 amino acids. V lost 1 base to trimming and J lost 0 bases, with 7 bases between them. CDR3 sequence reads: CASSLGDYSNQPQHF. DNA for the CDR3: TGTGCCAGCAGCTTAGGGGATTATAGCAATCAGCCCCAGCATTTT.

The chain joins TRBV6-1 to TRBJ2-1; TRBD2 agrees at 8 bases. Germline loops: CDR1 MNHNS, CDR2 SASEGT. The CDR3 contains 15 residues. The junction had 11 bases not matched to a gene; V was cut back by 6 bases and J by 7 bases. For the CDR3, the DNA is TGTGCCAGCAGGTGGGGAGCGGGAGTCAGGAATGAGCAGTTCTTC. Its translation: CASRWGAGVRNEQFF.

There are a few counts of this clone. V and J are TRBV7-3 and TRBJ1-2; D gene unclear. The V gene's germline CDR1 is SGHTA and CDR2 FQGTGA. CDR3 length: 13 amino acids. The V end was cut by 2 bases, the J end by 6 bases, with 10 bases between. The CDR3 loop reads CASSLEGLNGYTF. In DNA form, the CDR3 reads TGTGCCAGCAGCTTAGAAGGGTTAAATGGCTACACCTTC.